Following are 25 T cell receptor beta chains from one sample sequenced in a study of T cell responses to AZD1222 COVID-19 vaccine. This table comes from immunoSEQ multiplex PCR, and its TCRdb copy is limited to in-frame clones, with some not included. The sample consists of 120,000 or so clones, around 91% of them appearing once. The material was peripheral blood, obtained on day 0 of MenACWY control vaccination. Receptor source: an adult in good health.

The rearrangement links TRBV4-3 to TRBJ2-1, with a possible D match to TRBD2 (6 bases). Looked up from germline, CDR1 is LGHNA and CDR2 is YSLEER. The CDR3 has 15 residues. V lost 3 bases and J 0 bases, leaving 9 bases between the germline ends. The CDR3 DNA reads as TGCGCCAGCAGCCATGGGGGGAGCTCCTACAATGAGCAGTTCTTC. Translation gives CASSHGGSSYNEQFF.

The chain uses TRBV5-8 and TRBJ1-3; D may be TRBD1 (5 bases). Germline V gives CDR1 SGHTS, CDR2 YDEGEE. Deletions cut 0 bases from V and 0 bases from J, with 16 bases between. The CDR3 is 18 residues long. CDR3 bases: TGTGCCAGCAGCTTGGTCCTCCGACAGATCTACTCTGGAAACACCATATATTTT. This translates into CASSLVLRQIYSGNTIYF.

The chain recombines TRBV29-1 with TRBJ2-3; D is possibly TRBD2 (5 bases). There are 13 residues in the CDR3. With 2 bases removed from V and 2 bases from J, the gap between germline ends came to 8 bases. Germline V gene data show CDR1 as SQVTM and CDR2 as ANQGSEA. The CDR3 region has the DNA TGCAGCGTTGAAAGGCGGGCCACAGATACGCAGTATTTT. This codes for CSVERRATDTQYF.

The CDR3 coding sequence is TGTGCCAGCTCACCTATGGAGAACACTGAAGCTTTCTTT. It specifies CASSPMENTEAFF. The chain couples TRBV18 to TRBJ1-1; D is unresolved. The V end lost 3 bases, the J end lost 1 base, and 6 bases lay between the germline ends. From germline, CDR1 is KGHSH and CDR2 LQKENI. The CDR3 runs to 13 residues.

This rearrangement joins TRBV28 to TRBJ1-1; 9 nucleotides align to TRBD1. Trimming cost V 9 bases and J 6 bases; bases outside gene matches: 14. The CDR3 is 15 amino acids. The germline V gene encodes CDR1 MDHEN and CDR2 SYDVKM. Here the CDR3 reads CASIFTGTGLAEAFF. The CDR3 DNA is TGTGCCAGTATCTTCACCGGGACAGGGTTGGCTGAAGCTTTCTTT. Supplemented by reference TRBV28 and TRBJ1-1, the full variable domain reads DVKVTQSSRYLVKRTGEKVFLECVQDMDHENMFWYRQDPGLGLRLIYFSYDVKMKEKGDIPEGYSVSREKKERFSLILESASTNQTSMYLCASIFTGTGLAEAFFGQGTRLTVV.

J is TRBJ1-5 and V is TRBV4-2; D is ambiguous. Germline V lookup: CDR1 LGHNA, CDR2 YNFKEQ. V was clipped by 0 bases and J by 6 bases, with 15 bases between them. This CDR3 has 16 amino acids. In DNA, the CDR3 is TGTGCCAGCAGCCAAGATTCCGAGAGGGCGGGTCAGCCCCAGCATTTT. This sequence encodes CASSQDSERAGQPQHF.

V and J are TRBV30 and TRBJ1-2, with 8 positions matching TRBD1. CDR3 length equals 15 residues. Trimming at V came to 2 bases and at J to 3 bases, leaving 8 bases not matched to a gene. Germline loops: CDR1 GTSNPN, CDR2 SVGIG (reference sequence). CDR3 residues: CAWSTRDRWYYGYTF. Written as DNA, the CDR3 is TGTGCCTGGAGTACCCGGGACAGGTGGTACTATGGCTACACCTTC.

The chain recombines TRBV7-9 with TRBJ1-2; TRBD1 is a possible D gene (6 bases). Deletions cut 5 bases from V and 5 bases from J, with 9 bases between. The CDR3 spans 12 residues. Germline-derived CDR1 and CDR2 are SEHNR and FQNEAQ (reference sequence). The CDR3 sequence: CASSPGEYGYTF. CDR3 nucleotides: TGTGCCAGCAGCCCAGGGGAGTATGGCTACACCTTC.

The V gene is TRBV3-1 (or the pseudogene TRBV3-2), the J gene TRBJ1-1, with TRBD1 as a possible D gene (6 bases). Germline values: CDR1 LGHDT, CDR2 YNNKEL (reference sequence). This CDR3 has 15 amino acids. With 4 bases removed from V and 6 bases from J, the gap between germline ends came to 18 bases. CDR3 sequence (DNA): TGTGCCAGCAGCCCAGGGGACATGGGCAGGGCTGAAGCTTTCTTT. Residues: CASSPGDMGRAEAFF.

The chain couples TRBV29-1 to TRBJ1-2; no definite D call. Germline-derived CDR1 and CDR2 are SQVTM and ANQGSEA. V lost 0 bases to trimming and J lost 4 bases, with 15 bases between them. The CDR3 runs 15 residues. CDR3 sequence reads: CSVEDMGRVTYGYTF. The CDR3 bases are TGCAGCGTTGAAGATATGGGCCGGGTTACCTATGGCTACACCTTC.

This sequence joins TRBV7-9 and TRBJ2-7; D is unclear. Germline CDR1 is SEHNR and CDR2 is FQNEAQ (reference sequence). This CDR3 has 13 amino acids. Trimming cost V 10 bases and J 2 bases, with 15 bases left between them. The CDR3 nucleotides read TGTGCCACCTCCGGCGAGATTACCTACGAGCAGTACTTC. It specifies CATSGEITYEQYF.

The genes are TRBV11-2 and TRBJ1-2, with D possibly being TRBD1 (6 bases). Germline-derived CDR1 and CDR2 are SGHAT and FQNNGV. V lost 5 bases to trimming and J lost 8 bases, with 15 bases between them. This CDR3 has 13 residues. The CDR3 DNA reads TGTGCCAGCAGCCCGAACTCCAGGGGAGGCTACACCTTC. It translates to CASSPNSRGGYTF.

This clone was detected only once. V and J are TRBV3-1 (or the pseudogene TRBV3-2) and TRBJ2-3; 8 positions match TRBD2. The CDR3 sequence is 14 residues long. The germline gives CDR1 LGHDT, CDR2 YNNKEL (reference sequence). The ends lost 1 base at V and 7 bases at J; junction bases unmatched: 4. The CDR3 nucleotides read TGTGCCAGCAGCCAAGGACTAGCGTCATATACGCAGTATTTT. Translating it yields CASSQGLASYTQYF.

V and J are TRBV5-6 and TRBJ2-1, with 9 bases identical to TRBD1. The CDR3 runs to 14 residues. The J segment lost 4 bases and the V segment lost 6 bases, leaving 5 bases of the junction unmatched. From germline, CDR1 is SGHDT and CDR2 YYEEEE. The CDR3 sequence: CASTGTGFYNEQFF. The CDR3 DNA sequence: TGTGCCAGCACCGGGACAGGGTTTTACAATGAGCAGTTCTTC.

This chain connects TRBV11-3 to TRBJ1-5; TRBD1 matches at 7 bases. Germline lookup yields CDR1 SGHNT and CDR2 YENEEA. V lost 5 bases, J lost 6 bases, and 22 bases stayed unmatched. The CDR3 is 19 residues long. CDR3 sequence reads: CASSLVVTKDRARRQPQHF. DNA of the CDR3: TGTGCCAGCAGCCTCGTTGTAACAAAAGACAGGGCCAGACGTCAGCCCCAGCATTTT. Supplemented by reference TRBV11-3 and TRBJ1-5, the full variable domain reads EAGVVQSPRYKIIEKKQPVAFWCNPISGHNTLYWYLQNLGQGPELLIRYENEEAVDDSQLPKDRFSAERLKGVDSTLKIQPAELGDSAVYLCASSLVVTKDRARRQPQHFGDGTRLSIL.

The V gene is TRBV7-3, the J gene TRBJ2-1, with 9 bases that match TRBD2. V lost 4 bases and J lost 6; bases outside the gene matches: 4. The germline CDR1 and CDR2 sequences are SGHTA and FQGTGA. The CDR3 runs 14 residues. The DNA of the CDR3 is TGTGCCAGCAGCTCTAGCGGGAAGGTCAATGAGCAGTTCTTC. Translation: CASSSSGKVNEQFF.

The chain employs TRBV3-1 (or the pseudogene TRBV3-2) and TRBJ2-5, with D possibly being TRBD2 (7 bases). V lost 1 base and J 5 bases, leaving 14 bases between the germline ends. The germline V gene encodes CDR1 LGHDT and CDR2 YNNKEL (reference sequence). The CDR3 contains 15 residues. The CDR3 sequence: CASSQASGGWETQYF. In nucleotides, the CDR3 is TGTGCCAGCAGCCAAGCTTCGGGGGGCTGGGAGACCCAGTACTTC.

Here the CDR3 reads CASSPAMVAGGTYEQYF. In nucleotides, the CDR3 is TGCGCCAGCAGCCCAGCTATGGTAGCGGGAGGGACCTACGAGCAGTACTTC. The chain recombines TRBV4-1 with TRBJ2-7; the match to TRBD2 covers 11 bases. J gave up 2 bases and V 4 bases, and 10 bases lay outside the gene matches. The V gene's germline CDR1 is MGHRA and CDR2 YSYEKL. This CDR3 spans 17 amino acids.

This sequence joins TRBV4-3 and TRBJ2-1; 10 bases fit TRBD2. The CDR3 contains 16 residues. J lost 0 bases, V lost 4 bases, and 3 bases had no gene match. In germline, CDR1 is LGHNA, CDR2 YSLEER. The CDR3 nucleotides read TGCGCCAGCAGCCCGGTAGCGGGGGGCTCCTACAATGAGCAGTTCTTC. It yields the protein CASSPVAGGSYNEQFF.

The V call is TRBV7-2, the J call TRBJ1-1, with a possible D match to TRBD1 (5 bases). Trimming shortened V by 1 base and J by 0 bases, and 12 bases separated the two germline ends. This CDR3 spans 16 amino acids. The germline V gene has CDR1 SGHTA and CDR2 FQGNSA. The CDR3 region is CASSLGWGRMNTEAFF. The CDR3 region has the DNA TGTGCCAGCAGCTTAGGGTGGGGCAGAATGAACACTGAAGCTTTCTTT.

The gene calls are TRBV10-3 and TRBJ1-1, with D uncertain. V was trimmed by 0 bases and J by 5 bases, leaving 13 bases between them. The germline CDR1 and CDR2 sequences are ENHRY and SYGVKD. The CDR3 runs to 15 residues. The CDR3 region is CAISESGNSETEAFF. DNA of the CDR3: TGTGCCATCAGTGAGTCAGGTAACAGTGAGACTGAAGCTTTCTTT.

This clone was detected once. This chain links TRBV27 with TRBJ2-3; D ambiguous. The V end lost 1 base, the J end lost 2 bases, and 10 bases lay between the germline ends. The CDR3 totals 15 residues. Germline V gives CDR1 MNHEY, CDR2 SMNVEV (reference sequence). The CDR3 sequence: CASSLFVLPTDTQYF. The CDR3 nucleotides are TGTGCCAGCAGTTTATTTGTTCTACCCACAGATACGCAGTATTTT.

The chain links TRBV6-2 or TRBV6-3 to TRBJ1-1, with 11 positions matching TRBD1. The V and J ends lost 2 bases and 1 base, in that order; junction bases with no gene match: 12. CDR3 size: 19 residues. Germline V gene sequence: CDR1 MNHEY, CDR2 SVGEGT. The CDR3 sequence: CASSYRITRTGGQNTEAFF. CDR3 bases: TGTGCCAGCAGTTACCGAATAACCCGGACAGGGGGCCAGAACACTGAAGCTTTCTTT.

The chain combines TRBV7-2 with TRBJ2-1; 10 bases map to TRBD2. This CDR3 comprises 15 residues. V gave up 5 bases and J gave up 4 bases; unmatched junction bases: 5. Germline V lookup: CDR1 SGHTA, CDR2 FQGNSA. Here the CDR3 reads CASSLSAGGYNEQFF. The CDR3 region has the DNA TGTGCCAGCAGCCTTTCAGCGGGGGGGTACAATGAGCAGTTCTTC.

The chain uses TRBV18 and TRBJ1-1; D possibly corresponds to TRBD1 (6 bases). In germline, CDR1 is KGHSH, CDR2 LQKENI. The CDR3 has 16 residues. The V end was cut by 2 bases, the J end by 1 base, with 14 bases between. CDR3 sequence (DNA): TGTGCCAGCTCACCATGGGGGCCTACTAAGAACACTGAAGCTTTCTTT. Residues: CASSPWGPTKNTEAFF.